The sequence of this T cell receptor (beta chain) was determined in a study of CD8+CD57+ T cells in acquired aplastic anemia. CDR3 and TCR beta VDJ profiling relied on genomic DNA as the template. Via MiXCR, TCRdb re-called the reads, giving one row per CDR3 protein. Here the sample spans fewer than 250,000 distinct CDR3 sequences, more than 40% being singletons. Selection for sequencing was limited to patients who had shown CD8+CD57+ cell expansion by flow cytometry. The TCR sequence derives from a human donor with aplastic anemia. Sequenced sample: sorted CD4+, CD8+, or CD8+CD57+ T cells (not recorded which) from PBMCs.

CDR3 amino acids: CATSRPGQGRAQYF. In nucleotides, the CDR3 is TGTGCCACCAGCAGACCCGGACAGGGGCGAGCCCAGTACTTC. The V and J genes are TRBV15 and TRBJ2-5; 9 bases fit TRBD1. The germline V gene encodes CDR1 LNHNV and CDR2 YYDKDF (reference sequence). The CDR3 is made up of 14 amino acids. The V and J ends lost 2 bases and 9 bases, in that order; junction bases with no gene match: 7.